These 7 T cell receptor beta chains were sequenced from one sample in a study of T cell responses to AZD1222 COVID-19 vaccine (dated by TCRdb to the early 2020s). Sample time point, as interpreted from the label and publication: about 28 days (+/-7) after the second vaccine dose. Receptor libraries were prepared by the immunoSEQ multiplex PCR assay. TCRdb stores this immuneACCESS table with in-frame sequences only. Part of the clones is absent; in the studies checked, under half of the shortfall reflects unresolved V genes, and no reason is known for the rest. The sample table holds some 150,000 clones, of which approximately 89% were seen once. The ten largest make up roughly 1.5% of the sample. The sample consisted of peripheral blood, taken 28 days after the second AZD1222 dose. The receptors were sampled from an adult who received the AZD1222 COVID-19 vaccine.

Details on this clone: In the same sample, other DNA sequences code for this CDR3. This chain connects TRBV3-1 (or the pseudogene TRBV3-2) to TRBJ2-5; unclear D gene. Germline V gene lookup returns CDR1 LGHDT and CDR2 YNNKEL (reference sequence). Trimming took 1 base from V and 4 from J, leaving 4 bases between them. There are 12 residues in the CDR3. CDR3 nucleotide sequence: TGTGCCAGCAGCCAAGTGGGAGAGACCCAGTACTTC. Protein: CASSQVGETQYF.

The chain links TRBV7-3 to TRBJ2-5; TRBD2 might be the D (7 bases). This CDR3 contains 15 residues. The germline CDR1 and CDR2 sequences are SGHTA and FQGTGA. V was trimmed by 2 bases and J by 2 bases, leaving 12 bases between them. The CDR3 bases are TGTGCCAGCAGCTTAGGGGCGGGGGCGCAAGAGACCCAGTACTTC. It translates to CASSLGAGAQETQYF.

The chain carries TRBV3-1 (or the pseudogene TRBV3-2) and TRBJ1-5, with 9 nucleotides matching TRBD1. Germline V CDR1 and CDR2: LGHDT, YNNKEL (reference sequence). CDR3 length: 15 residues. V lost 0 bases, J lost 6 bases, and 3 bases stayed unmatched. The CDR3 spells CASSQDTTGGQPQHF. Here the CDR3 DNA reads TGTGCCAGCAGCCAAGATACGACAGGGGGTCAGCCCCAGCATTTT.

This sequence joins TRBV2 and TRBJ2-2, with 9 bases matching TRBD2. The CDR3 is made up of 15 amino acids. Germline V gene sequence: CDR1 SNHLY, CDR2 FYNNEI. V trimming: 0 bases; J trimming: 6 bases; junction bases outside the gene matches: 2. The CDR3 loop reads CASSEASGSSGELFF. CDR3 nucleotides: TGTGCCAGCAGTGAAGCTAGCGGGAGTTCCGGGGAGCTGTTTTTT. The entire variable domain, with the rest obtained from reference TRBV2 and TRBJ2-2, is as follows: EPEVTQTPSHQVTQMGQEVILRCVPISNHLYFYWYRQILGQKVEFLVSFYNNEISEKSEIFDDQFSVERPDGSNFTLKIRSTKLEDSAMYFCASSEASGSSGELFFGEGSRLTVL.

The chain is built from TRBV7-3 and TRBJ1-1; D is ambiguous. The germline V and J ends were trimmed by 1 base and 3 bases, with 12 bases remaining between them. The germline V gene has CDR1 SGHTA and CDR2 FQGTGA. The CDR3 extends over 15 amino acids. The CDR3 DNA sequence: TGTGCCAGCAGCTTAAAAAGGACGTTGGACACTGAAGCTTTCTTT. As protein: CASSLKRTLDTEAFF.

This chain connects TRBV19 to TRBJ1-1; 8 nucleotides match TRBD1. This CDR3 has 13 amino acids. The V gene end was trimmed by 7 bases and the J gene end by 4 bases; junction bases not matched to a gene: 5. Germline V gives CDR1 LNHDA, CDR2 SQIVND (reference sequence). In DNA, the CDR3 is TGTGCCAGTATCATTACAGGGGGCACTGAAGCTTTCTTT. Its protein is CASIITGGTEAFF.

This clone occurred once. V is TRBV5-4 and J is TRBJ1-2; 8 nucleotides match TRBD1. Germline V lookup: CDR1 SGHNT, CDR2 YYREEE (reference sequence). The J segment lost 7 bases and the V segment lost 2 bases, leaving 10 bases of the junction unmatched. The CDR3 contains 15 residues. CDR3 region: CASSFGYRGTGGYTF. CDR3 nucleotide sequence: TGTGCCAGCAGCTTTGGTTACAGGGGGACGGGTGGCTACACCTTC.